This T cell receptor (beta chain) was found in a study of graft-versus-host responses after intestinal transplantation. Findings of the study overall: Investigators detected GvH clones in recipient marrow, with some emerging earlier in ileum or blood.

This clone was seen a single time. Its antigen is unknown. Germline loops: CDR1 SNHLY, CDR2 FYNNEI. The CDR3 has 11 residues. With 11 bases removed from V and 2 bases from J, the gap between germline ends came to 7 bases. Method: immunoSEQ multiplex PCR; TCRdb's copy keeps in-frame clones and lacks some. Of about 120,000 clones listed, just under 95% are singletons. Material: unstimulated CD4+ T cells sorted from spleen or lymph node cells, obtained before intestinal transplant. The source of this sequence is a human donor who received an intestinal transplant. The rearrangement uses TRBV2 and TRBJ2-1, with D perhaps matching TRBD1 (5 bases). CDR3 DNA: TGTGCCTGGGGCACCTACAATGAGCAGTTCTTC. Its translation: CAWGTYNEQFF.